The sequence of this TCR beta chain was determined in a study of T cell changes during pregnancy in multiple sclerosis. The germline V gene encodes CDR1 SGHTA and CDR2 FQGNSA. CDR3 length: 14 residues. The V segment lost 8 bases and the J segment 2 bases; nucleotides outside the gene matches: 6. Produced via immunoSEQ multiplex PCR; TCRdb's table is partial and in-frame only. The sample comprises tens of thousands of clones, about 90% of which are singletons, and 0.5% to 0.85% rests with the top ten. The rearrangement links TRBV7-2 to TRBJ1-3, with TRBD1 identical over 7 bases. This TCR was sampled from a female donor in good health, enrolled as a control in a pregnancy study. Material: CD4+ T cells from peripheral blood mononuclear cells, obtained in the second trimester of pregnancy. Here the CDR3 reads CASGSGGTGNTIYF. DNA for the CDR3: TGTGCCAGCGGCTCAGGGGGAACTGGAAACACCATATATTTT.